One sample yielded the 30 T cell receptor beta chains listed below, sequenced in a study of cytomegalovirus exposure and HLA in healthy donors. Profiled with immunoSEQ multiplex PCR; TCRdb holds only in-frame clones, not every one. The sample carries about 280,000 clones, 85% to 90% recorded once. The sequencing input was PBMCs. The receptors derive from a woman under 30 in good health and CMV-seronegative.

The J gene is TRBJ1-5, the V gene TRBV6-6; D gene ambiguous. Trimming removed 7 bases at V and 2 bases at J, with 9 bases between. The CDR3 has 13 residues. The V gene's germline CDR1 is MNHNY and CDR2 SVGAGI (reference sequence). The CDR3 DNA reads as TGTGCCAGCACCGTACAGCGCAATCAGCCCCAGCATTTT. Amino acids: CASTVQRNQPQHF.

The sample holds one count of this clone. V usage is TRBV28 and J usage is TRBJ1-2, with D hard to call. Germline CDR1 reads MDHEN; CDR2 reads SYDVKM. Trimming stripped 4 bases from V and 5 bases from J, with 17 bases between. The CDR3 contains 15 residues. CDR3: CASSSGSLKIYGYTF. In nucleotides, the CDR3 is TGTGCCAGCAGTTCAGGCAGCCTAAAAATTTATGGCTACACCTTC.

The gene calls are TRBV5-6 and TRBJ1-2; TRBD1 might be the D (6 bases). CDR1 is SGHDT and CDR2 is YYEEEE in the germline V gene. This CDR3 contains 16 residues. V lost 4 bases to trimming and J lost 4 bases, with 20 bases between them. CDR3 nucleotide sequence: TGTGCCAGCAGCCAACATCGACAGGCCTTTCCCTATGGCTACACCTTC. Its protein product is CASSQHRQAFPYGYTF.

This chain links TRBV27 with TRBJ1-5; 8 nucleotides match TRBD1. CDR3 size: 15 residues. CDR1 is MNHEY and CDR2 is SMNVEV in the germline V gene (reference sequence). Germline trimming cut 3 bases from V and 1 base from J; bases unmatched to any gene: 2. Written as DNA, the CDR3 is TGTGCCAGCAGTTTTCGGACAGGGAGCAATCAGCCCCAGCATTTT. It codes for CASSFRTGSNQPQHF.

The chain joins TRBV18 to TRBJ2-7, with 7 bases that match TRBD1. CDR1 and CDR2 from the germline V gene are KGHSH and LQKENI. Unmatched junction bases numbered 4, after V lost 0 bases and J lost 2 bases. The CDR3 sequence is 15 residues long. Here the CDR3 DNA reads TGTGCCAGCTCACCACCGGACAGGCCCCCCTACGAGCAGTACTTC. Translated, it gives CASSPPDRPPYEQYF.

This chain joins TRBV28 and TRBJ1-1; 9 bases match TRBD1. Germline CDR1 MDHEN, CDR2 SYDVKM. This CDR3 comprises 14 residues. Trimming took 4 bases from V and 4 from J; bases not matched to a gene: 4. The CDR3: CASSSGQGRTEAFF. CDR3 nucleotides: TGTGCCAGCAGTTCCGGACAGGGGCGCACTGAAGCTTTCTTT.

The J gene is TRBJ2-7, the V gene TRBV10-2; 9 bases are shared with TRBD2. Germline trimming cut 6 bases from V and 3 bases from J; bases unmatched to any gene: 9. This CDR3 region has 15 residues. Germline V gene data show CDR1 as WSHSY and CDR2 as SAAADI. This CDR3 is CASRAGTSPFYEQYF. CDR3 DNA: TGCGCCAGCAGAGCCGGGACTAGCCCCTTCTACGAGCAGTACTTC.

This chain links TRBV4-1 with TRBJ2-7, with 13 bases that match TRBD2. Germline CDR1 reads MGHRA; CDR2 reads YSYEKL. The CDR3 runs to 18 residues. Trimming cost V 0 bases and J 5 bases; bases outside gene matches: 10. CDR3 nucleotides: TGCGCCAGCAGCCAAGAGGCTTGGACTAGCGGGAGTAGGAACGAGCAGTACTTC. Translation: CASSQEAWTSGSRNEQYF.

The CDR3 loop is CASSVQRGNTGELFF. DNA of the CDR3: TGTGCCAGCAGTGTTCAGCGGGGGAACACCGGGGAGCTGTTTTTT. This chain uses TRBV6-1 with TRBJ2-2; 7 nucleotides match TRBD2. The germline V gene has CDR1 MNHNS and CDR2 SASEGT. The CDR3 is 15 residues long. With V trimmed by 4 bases and J by 1 base, 3 bases remained unmatched.

The chain is built from TRBV29-1 and TRBJ1-2; D ambiguous. The germline V gene encodes CDR1 SQVTM and CDR2 ANQGSEA. Trimming left V 1 base short and J 0 bases short, with 12 bases between. This CDR3 region has 15 residues. The CDR3 region has the DNA TGCAGCGTTGAAGTTTGGCAGGATTCTAACTATGGCTACACCTTC. Amino acids: CSVEVWQDSNYGYTF.

The rearrangement links TRBV30 to TRBJ2-7, with D unresolved. V lost 3 bases and J lost 4, with 19 bases in between. This CDR3 contains 15 residues. Per the germline V gene, CDR1 is GTSNPN and CDR2 is SVGIG (reference sequence). CDR3: CAWSRGLVSPYEQYF. In nucleotides, the CDR3 is TGTGCCTGGAGCCGAGGATTGGTATCACCTTACGAGCAGTACTTC.

The V and J genes are TRBV28 and TRBJ1-5; 7 bases agree with TRBD1. CDR1 is MDHEN and CDR2 is SYDVKM in the germline V gene. CDR3 size: 16 residues. With 10 bases clipped from V and 2 bases from J, the junction kept 14 bases outside the gene matches. For the CDR3, the DNA is TGTGCCACCCGGAGCTGGCAGGGGGATGGCAATCAGCCCCAGCATTTT. Residues: CATRSWQGDGNQPQHF.

This clone was detected only a few times. The V call is TRBV28, the J call TRBJ1-5, with a possible D match to TRBD1 (6 bases). The germline V gene has CDR1 MDHEN and CDR2 SYDVKM. The CDR3 has 17 amino acids. The V end lost 11 bases, the J end lost 2 bases, and 25 bases lay between the germline ends. CDR3 sequence (DNA): TGTGCCTCCCGGGACACAAACCTCTTAGAGGGCAATCAGCCCCAGCATTTT. Amino acids: CASRDTNLLEGNQPQHF.

This chain connects TRBV6-1 to TRBJ1-4; 7 bases fit TRBD1. The ends lost 5 bases at V and 8 bases at J; junction bases unmatched: 11. The CDR3 loop spans 15 amino acids. In germline, CDR1 is MNHNS, CDR2 SASEGT. This chain's CDR3 is CASSPQGVAGEKLFF. In nucleotides, the CDR3 is TGTGCCAGCAGTCCCCAGGGGGTGGCGGGGGAAAAACTGTTTTTT.

This sequence joins TRBV25-1 and TRBJ2-4; a weak D match, TRBD2 (5 bases). The CDR3 runs 13 residues. V shed 8 bases and J shed 3 bases, with 11 bases lying between them. Per germline, CDR1 MGHDK and CDR2 SYGVNS. DNA for the CDR3: TGTGCCAGCGCCGGGGTGGGCAAAAACATTCAGTACTTC. Its protein product is CASAGVGKNIQYF.

The V call is TRBV28, the J call TRBJ1-5; tentative D call: TRBD1 (6 bases). The CDR3 has 12 residues. V lost 6 bases and J lost 7, with 10 bases in between. Germline V gene sequence: CDR1 MDHEN, CDR2 SYDVKM. This chain's CDR3 is CASSRTGQPQHF. The CDR3 DNA sequence: TGTGCCAGCAGCCGTACAGGGCAGCCCCAGCATTTT.

The chain is built from TRBV2 and TRBJ1-1; no clear D. CDR3 length: 17 residues. The germline gives CDR1 SNHLY, CDR2 FYNNEI. Trimming took off 4 bases at V and 5 bases at J, with 23 bases between the two ends. CDR3 nucleotides: TGTGCCAGCAGTGTGATGGAGTATGAGGCCCTTATGACTGAAGCTTTCTTT. This sequence encodes CASSVMEYEALMTEAFF.

The chain combines TRBV11-3 with TRBJ2-3; no reliable D call. This CDR3 is built from 12 residues. The V end was cut by 1 base, the J end by 5 bases, with 4 bases between. Per germline, CDR1 SGHNT and CDR2 YENEEA. CDR3 sequence (DNA): TGTGCCAGCAGCTTAGGTAGAGATACGCAGTATTTT. It encodes CASSLGRDTQYF.

The chain joins TRBV27 to TRBJ1-3; 7 bases match TRBD1. Germline values: CDR1 MNHEY, CDR2 SMNVEV (reference sequence). This CDR3 has 15 residues. Losses at the gene ends were 6 bases for V and 0 bases for J; bases not matched to a gene: 5. The CDR3 loop is CASSQGQSSGNTIYF. In nucleotides, the CDR3 is TGTGCCAGCAGCCAGGGACAGAGCTCTGGAAACACCATATATTTT.

The chain is built from TRBV7-6 and TRBJ2-5; 7 bases are a match to TRBD2. This CDR3 has 14 residues. The V gene's germline CDR1 is SGHVS and CDR2 FNYEAQ. V lost 3 bases, J lost 4 bases, and 5 bases stayed unmatched. The CDR3 protein is CASSFRLAGETQYF. The CDR3 bases are TGTGCCAGCAGCTTTAGACTAGCTGGAGAGACCCAGTACTTC.

The count of this clone is one. Other nucleotide sequences from this sample produce the same CDR3. The chain has TRBV19 and TRBJ1-1; D is unclear. Germline CDR1 and CDR2: LNHDA and SQIVND (reference sequence). V was clipped by 3 bases and J by 4 bases, with 6 bases between them. This CDR3 has 12 residues. CDR3 loop: CASSMFSTEAFF. The CDR3 nucleotides are TGTGCCAGTAGTATGTTCAGCACTGAAGCTTTCTTT.

This clone was counted a few times. V usage is TRBV2 and J usage is TRBJ2-7, with 9 positions matching TRBD2. Germline lookup yields CDR1 SNHLY and CDR2 FYNNEI. This CDR3 is built from 15 residues. V dropped 6 bases and J dropped 0; count of bases not matched to a gene: 6. The DNA for the CDR3 is TGTGCCAGCAGCACCACTAGCGGGCCCTCCTACGAGCAGTACTTC. This gives the protein CASSTTSGPSYEQYF.

CDR3 residues: CASSPHWTRNEQYF. In DNA, the CDR3 is TGTGCCAGCAGTCCTCATTGGACTAGAAACGAGCAGTACTTC. The genes are TRBV28 and TRBJ2-7; TRBD2 matches 7 bases. This CDR3 comprises 14 residues. The trim removed 5 bases at V and 5 bases at J, leaving 9 bases unmatched. Germline CDR1 and CDR2: MDHEN and SYDVKM. Full variable domain (rest looked up from reference TRBV28 and TRBJ2-7): DVKVTQSSRYLVKRTGEKVFLECVQDMDHENMFWYRQDPGLGLRLIYFSYDVKMKEKGDIPEGYSVSREKKERFSLILESASTNQTSMYLCASSPHWTRNEQYFGPGTRLTVT.

The chain links TRBV6-5 to TRBJ1-2; D is unresolved. This CDR3 has 11 amino acids. The germline V gene encodes CDR1 MNHEY and CDR2 SVGAGI. V was pared by 3 bases and J by 10 bases, with 9 bases between. CDR3 nucleotides: TGTGCCAGCAGTTATGGCCAAGACTACACCTTC. Its translation is CASSYGQDYTF.

The V and J genes are TRBV19 and TRBJ2-7, with D perhaps matching TRBD2 (6 bases). Germline V lookup: CDR1 LNHDA, CDR2 SQIVND (reference sequence). The CDR3 totals 13 residues. V was pared by 4 bases and J by 2 bases, with 9 bases between. Here the CDR3 reads CASSTTRTYEQYF. The CDR3 region has the DNA TGTGCCAGTAGTACGACTAGAACCTACGAGCAGTACTTC.

This chain uses TRBV28 with TRBJ2-7; no reliable D call. CDR3 length equals 13 residues. Germline V gene lookup returns CDR1 MDHEN and CDR2 SYDVKM. The V end was cut by 3 bases, the J end by 1 base, with 7 bases between. This CDR3 is CASSLGYSYEQYF. The DNA of the CDR3 is TGTGCCAGCAGTTTGGGCTATTCCTACGAGCAGTACTTC. Filled out from reference TRBV28 and TRBJ2-7, the complete variable domain reads DVKVTQSSRYLVKRTGEKVFLECVQDMDHENMFWYRQDPGLGLRLIYFSYDVKMKEKGDIPEGYSVSREKKERFSLILESASTNQTSMYLCASSLGYSYEQYFGPGTRLTVT.

This clone was counted many times. The chain combines TRBV2 with TRBJ1-1; tentative D call: TRBD1 (6 bases). The germline V gene encodes CDR1 SNHLY and CDR2 FYNNEI. The CDR3 has 13 amino acids. Trimming took 6 bases from V and 1 from J, leaving 9 bases between them. The CDR3 spells CASSGQPNTEAFF. The DNA for the CDR3 is TGTGCCAGCAGCGGACAGCCGAACACTGAAGCTTTCTTT.

The chain combines TRBV6-1 with TRBJ1-5, with D unresolved. Germline V gives CDR1 MNHNS, CDR2 SASEGT. With 4 bases removed from V and 0 bases from J, the gap between germline ends came to 13 bases. The CDR3 runs to 16 residues. In DNA form, the CDR3 reads TGTGCCAGCAGTGGGGGTCCAGGAGGTAGCAATCAGCCCCAGCATTTT. It encodes CASSGGPGGSNQPQHF.

The CDR3 bases are TGTGCCAGCAGCTCGGGACTAGCGCGCTACGAGCAGTACTTC. It specifies CASSSGLARYEQYF. This chain links TRBV7-8 with TRBJ2-7, with 10 bases fitting TRBD2. Germline CDR1 SGHVS, CDR2 FQNEAQ. CDR3 length: 14 residues. The J segment lost 3 bases and the V segment lost 4 bases, leaving 3 bases of the junction unmatched.

V gene TRBV27 combines with J gene TRBJ2-1; 12 positions agree with TRBD2. Trimming cost V 5 bases and J 7 bases; bases outside gene matches: 9. Germline V gene data show CDR1 as MNHEY and CDR2 as SMNVEV (reference sequence). The CDR3 runs to 16 residues. CDR3 nucleotides: TGTGCCAGCAGTCTAGATCCGGGACTAGCGGGTAATGAGCAGTTCTTC. This sequence encodes CASSLDPGLAGNEQFF.